The source of this T cell receptor (beta chain) is a study of blood T cell repertoires in COVID-19. Per the authors' pipeline: The authors estimated nucleated cell counts from reference gene primer amplification. Profiling relied on immunoSEQ multiplex PCR, and the TCRdb table lists in-frame clones only, not all of them. V, J and clone size are taken as reported in that table, and D and trimming were inferred from the DNA itself. The profile shows about 120,000 clones, roughly 82% of them singletons. The germline V gene has CDR1 LNHDA and CDR2 SQIVND (reference sequence). The CDR3 contains 17 residues. J gave up 5 bases and V 2 bases, and 14 bases lay outside the gene matches.

The J gene is TRBJ2-5, the V gene TRBV19; 7 positions agree with TRBD1. What was sequenced was peripheral blood. The clonotype comes from a human donor in a cohort sampled during active COVID-19. The CDR3 coding sequence is TGTGCCAGTAGTATATCCGGGACAGCGGTGGTTCAGGAGACCCAGTACTTC. Its protein is CASSISGTAVVQETQYF.